Listed here are 30 T cell receptor beta chains from one sample, sequenced in a study of cytomegalovirus exposure and HLA in healthy donors. The PCR made use of 60 Vbeta and 13 Jbeta primers. Assay used: immunoSEQ multiplex PCR; TCRdb lists only in-frame clones, some missing. The sample records roughly 190,000 clones, around 80% being singletons. Sequencing was carried out using PBMCs. The receptors were gathered from a man aged 40-49 years in good health and CMV-seropositive.

The chain uses TRBV7-2 and TRBJ2-3, with 11 bases that match TRBD2. The V gene end was trimmed by 5 bases and the J gene end by 2 bases; junction bases not matched to a gene: 6. This CDR3 region has 16 residues. Germline CDR1 reads SGHTA; CDR2 reads FQGNSA. The CDR3 region has the DNA TGTGCCAGCAGCCCGGGACTAGCGGTATTCACAGATACGCAGTATTTT. It is translated as CASSPGLAVFTDTQYF.

The J gene is TRBJ2-7, the V gene TRBV5-1; D may be TRBD1 (7 bases). This CDR3 is 12 amino acids long. V lost 4 bases and J lost 13, with 18 bases in between. Germline V gene lookup returns CDR1 SGHRS and CDR2 YFSETQ. The CDR3 coding sequence is TGCGCCAGCAGCATACAGGGGTGGGAGGCCTACTTC. As protein: CASSIQGWEAYF.

The CDR3 region is CASSQDPGIPGGEQFF. The DNA for the CDR3 is TGTGCCAGCAGCCAAGATCCGGGAATACCAGGGGGTGAGCAGTTCTTC. The V call is TRBV4-2, the J call TRBJ2-1; 7 bases are shared with TRBD1. Germline V gives CDR1 LGHNA, CDR2 YNFKEQ. The CDR3 covers 16 residues. V trimming: 0 bases; J trimming: 9 bases; junction bases outside the gene matches: 11.

The rearrangement uses TRBV7-2 and TRBJ2-7; possibly TRBD1 for D (5 bases). CDR1 and CDR2 (germline): SGHTA, FQGNSA. V was shortened by 7 bases and J by 4 bases, with 11 bases between the two germline ends. The CDR3 loop spans 12 amino acids. The CDR3 region is CASTQDQYEQYF. CDR3 in DNA: TGTGCCAGCACACAGGACCAATACGAGCAGTACTTC.

The rearrangement uses TRBV5-1 and TRBJ2-7; no definite D call. The CDR3 totals 13 residues. Per the germline V gene, CDR1 is SGHRS and CDR2 is YFSETQ. V was pared by 5 bases and J by 2 bases, with 11 bases between. The CDR3 sequence is CASRDSGTYEQYF. The CDR3 region has the DNA TGCGCCAGCAGAGACTCCGGCACCTACGAGCAGTACTTC. Based on the CDR3 plus reference TRBV5-1 and TRBJ2-7, the full variable domain is KAGVTQTPRYLIKTRGQQVTLSCSPISGHRSVSWYQQTPGQGLQFLFEYFSETQRNKGNFPGRFSGRQFSNSRSEMNVSTLELGDSALYLCASRDSGTYEQYFGPGTRLTVT.

The rearrangement joins TRBV9 to TRBJ2-3; no definite D call. V shed 0 bases and J shed 1 base, with 6 bases lying between them. Germline values: CDR1 SGDLS, CDR2 YYNGEE. The CDR3 covers 14 residues. The CDR3 bases are TGTGCCAGCAGCGTAGGTGAGGGCACAGATACGCAGTATTTT. It yields the protein CASSVGEGTDTQYF.

V gene TRBV5-1 combines with J gene TRBJ2-1; 12 positions agree with TRBD2. V trimming: 5 bases; J trimming: 10 bases; junction bases outside the gene matches: 7. There are 14 residues in the CDR3. Germline CDR1 reads SGHRS; CDR2 reads YFSETQ. In nucleotides, the CDR3 is TGCGCCAGCAGACTCCAAACTAGCGGGGGGGAGCAGTTCTTC. Protein sequence: CASRLQTSGGEQFF.

The V gene is TRBV19, the J gene TRBJ2-5; a possible D gene is TRBD2 (5 bases). Trimming shortened V by 10 bases and J by 2 bases, and 17 bases separated the two germline ends. Per germline, CDR1 LNHDA and CDR2 SQIVND (reference sequence). The CDR3 contains 14 residues. As DNA, the CDR3 is TGTGCCACCGGAGGTGCGGGTGTTCAAGAGACCCAGTACTTC. It encodes CATGGAGVQETQYF.

This clone came up a few times. The chain uses TRBV6-1 and TRBJ1-6, with a possible D match to TRBD1 (6 bases). V was pared by 3 bases and J by 6 bases, with 12 bases between. The CDR3 runs to 15 residues. From germline, CDR1 is MNHNS and CDR2 SASEGT. The CDR3 reads CASSDQGRGNSPLHF. CDR3 sequence (DNA): TGTGCCAGCAGTGATCAGGGGCGCGGTAATTCACCCCTCCACTTT.

The J gene is TRBJ1-5, the V gene TRBV5-6; TRBD1 agrees at 9 bases. In germline, CDR1 is SGHDT, CDR2 YYEEEE. This CDR3 has 13 residues. The junction had 2 bases not matched to a gene; V was cut back by 4 bases and J by 6 bases. CDR3 coding DNA: TGTGCCAGCAGCCAGACAGGGGGTCAGCCCCAGCATTTT. It encodes CASSQTGGQPQHF.

This clone appeared a single time. The chain employs TRBV5-1 and TRBJ2-7, with 10 bases matching TRBD1. Germline CDR1 reads SGHRS; CDR2 reads YFSETQ. The CDR3 contains 15 residues. Trimming cost V 3 bases and J 7 bases; bases outside gene matches: 10. CDR3 coding DNA: TGCGCCAGCAGCTCCACACGGACAGGGGGTTTGGAGCAGTACTTC. Protein product: CASSSTRTGGLEQYF.

The V call is TRBV5-1, the J call TRBJ2-7; the match to TRBD1 covers 9 bases. The CDR3 spans 13 residues. The germline gives CDR1 SGHRS, CDR2 YFSETQ. J lost 6 bases, V lost 4 bases, and 5 bases had no gene match. The DNA for the CDR3 is TGCGCCAGCAGCAAGGGACAGGGACTCGAGCAGTACTTC. This sequence encodes CASSKGQGLEQYF. The complete variable domain, with remaining parts taken from reference TRBV5-1 and TRBJ2-7, reads KAGVTQTPRYLIKTRGQQVTLSCSPISGHRSVSWYQQTPGQGLQFLFEYFSETQRNKGNFPGRFSGRQFSNSRSEMNVSTLELGDSALYLCASSKGQGLEQYFGPGTRLTVT.

This clone was observed once. J is TRBJ2-1 and V is TRBV7-8, with TRBD1 as a possible D gene (5 bases). The ends were cut back, 2 bases at V and 8 bases at J, with 10 bases in the middle. Per germline, CDR1 SGHVS and CDR2 FQNEAQ. There are 13 residues in the CDR3. The CDR3 loop reads CASSLIKGYEQFF. DNA for the CDR3: TGTGCCAGCAGCTTAATCAAGGGGTATGAGCAGTTCTTC.

This chain connects TRBV5-1 to TRBJ2-4; tentative D call: TRBD1 (5 bases). The V end was cut by 5 bases, the J end by 0 bases, with 9 bases between. CDR1 is SGHRS and CDR2 is YFSETQ in the germline V gene. This CDR3 is built from 14 residues. CDR3 residues: CASSEQVAKNIQYF. CDR3 DNA sequence: TGCGCCAGCAGTGAACAGGTAGCCAAAAACATTCAGTACTTC.

The CDR3, as DNA: TGTGCCACCAGCAAAGCCCCAGGGGCAGATACGCAGTATTTT. Its protein is CATSKAPGADTQYF. The rearrangement joins TRBV15 to TRBJ2-3, with D tentatively TRBD1 (6 bases). The germline gives CDR1 LNHNV, CDR2 YYDKDF (reference sequence). The CDR3 contains 14 residues. Trimming took 4 bases from V and 4 from J, leaving 12 bases between them.

The chain has TRBV7-3 and TRBJ1-4; D ambiguous. The germline gives CDR1 SGHTA, CDR2 FQGTGA. V dropped 4 bases and J dropped 5 bases, with 14 bases sitting between them. CDR3 length: 15 residues. CDR3 bases: TGTGCCAGCAGCTCCTCAGACGGGTACAATGAAAAACTGTTTTTT. This gives the protein CASSSSDGYNEKLFF. The whole variable domain, remainder taken from reference TRBV7-3 and TRBJ1-4, is GAGVSQTPSNKVTEKGKYVELRCDPISGHTALYWYRQSLGQGPEFLIYFQGTGAADDSGLPNDRFFAVRPEGSVSTLKIQRTERGDSAVYLCASSSSDGYNEKLFFGSGTQLSVL.

In this sample, this clone turned up a few times. V is TRBV10-1 and J is TRBJ1-1; 7 nucleotides line up with TRBD1. Germline assignment: CDR1 WNHNN and CDR2 SYGVQD (reference sequence). The V gene end was trimmed by 1 base and the J gene end by 4 bases; junction bases not matched to a gene: 6. This CDR3 region has 15 residues. CDR3 in amino acids: CASSEFGTAGTEAFF. The CDR3 DNA is TGCGCCAGCAGTGAGTTCGGGACAGCGGGCACTGAAGCTTTCTTT.

V is TRBV5-1 and J is TRBJ2-7, with TRBD2 matching over 10 bases. V lost 4 bases to trimming and J lost 3 bases; unmatched junction nucleotides: 7. There are 15 residues in the CDR3. Germline loops: CDR1 SGHRS, CDR2 YFSETQ. CDR3 region: CASSDSGGPFYEQYF. The CDR3 nucleotides read TGCGCCAGCAGCGATAGCGGGGGGCCCTTCTACGAGCAGTACTTC. Supplemented by reference TRBV5-1 and TRBJ2-7, the full variable domain reads KAGVTQTPRYLIKTRGQQVTLSCSPISGHRSVSWYQQTPGQGLQFLFEYFSETQRNKGNFPGRFSGRQFSNSRSEMNVSTLELGDSALYLCASSDSGGPFYEQYFGPGTRLTVT.

Concerning this clone: Compared with germline, one end of the junction differs, possibly owing to a read error. The chain joins TRBV7-9 to TRBJ1-1, with D uncertain. The CDR3 extends over 12 amino acids. CDR1 and CDR2 (germline): SEHNR, FQNEAQ (reference sequence). Here the CDR3 reads CSSSLAHTEAFF. The CDR3 DNA follows: TGTTCCAGCAGCTTGGCCCACACTGAAGCTTTCTTT.

The chain carries TRBV19 and TRBJ2-3, with TRBD2 identical over 8 bases. This CDR3 has 13 residues. The trim removed 7 bases at V and 4 bases at J, leaving 4 bases unmatched. Looked up from germline, CDR1 is LNHDA and CDR2 is SQIVND (reference sequence). Here the CDR3 reads CASNRGGPDTQYF. In DNA form, the CDR3 reads TGTGCCAGTAACCGGGGGGGGCCAGATACGCAGTATTTT.

This rearrangement joins TRBV30 to TRBJ2-3; D may be TRBD2 (7 bases). Per germline, CDR1 GTSNPN and CDR2 SVGIG (reference sequence). This CDR3 has 17 amino acids. The germline V and J ends were trimmed by 1 base and 2 bases, with 19 bases remaining between them. CDR3 sequence: CAWSARGRGRITDTQYF. Here the CDR3 DNA reads TGTGCCTGGAGTGCGCGGGGGCGGGGTCGGATCACAGATACGCAGTATTTT.

V is TRBV27 and J is TRBJ2-5; no firm D call. This CDR3 has 12 amino acids. V gave up 4 bases and J gave up 7 bases, with 10 bases separating them. Germline CDR1 MNHEY, CDR2 SMNVEV (reference sequence). The DNA of the CDR3 is TGTGCCAGCAGTTCACCATCCAGGACCCAGTACTTC. Its translation: CASSSPSRTQYF.

This chain joins TRBV13 and TRBJ1-2, with D perhaps matching TRBD1 (5 bases). V was cut by 0 bases and J by 7 bases, with 12 bases left in between. This CDR3 has 14 amino acids. Germline CDR1 is PRHDT and CDR2 is FYEKMQ (reference sequence). CDR3 protein: CASSLGQGSGGYTF. The CDR3 DNA is TGTGCCAGCAGCTTAGGTCAGGGTTCGGGTGGCTACACCTTC.

V usage is TRBV7-9 and J usage is TRBJ1-2, with TRBD1 identical over 7 bases. Germline CDR1 is SEHNR and CDR2 is FQNEAQ (reference sequence). The CDR3 consists of 14 residues. The trim removed 3 bases at V and 2 bases at J, leaving 3 bases unmatched. The CDR3 coding sequence is TGTGCCAGCAGCTTTACGGACAGGAACTATGGCTACACCTTC. It yields the protein CASSFTDRNYGYTF.

This chain links TRBV19 with TRBJ2-7; D remains ambiguous. V lost 5 bases and J 7 bases, leaving 15 bases between the germline ends. This CDR3 region has 13 residues. Looked up from germline, CDR1 is LNHDA and CDR2 is SQIVND (reference sequence). The CDR3 spells CASSDTGTTEQYF. CDR3 nucleotide sequence: TGTGCCAGTAGTGACACCGGAACCACTGAGCAGTACTTC.

J is TRBJ1-4 and V is TRBV9, with D maybe TRBD1 (6 bases). The CDR3 sequence is 15 residues long. The germline gives CDR1 SGDLS, CDR2 YYNGEE. Deletions cut 0 bases from V and 7 bases from J, with 13 bases between. Written as DNA, the CDR3 is TGTGCCAGCAGCGTAGGGGGGGGCGGGGGTGAAAAACTGTTTTTT. Residues: CASSVGGGGGEKLFF.

The chain couples TRBV12-5 to TRBJ2-3; weak D call: TRBD2 (5 bases). V shed 4 bases and J shed 6 bases, with 5 bases lying between them. Germline CDR1 LGHNT, CDR2 FRNRAP. The CDR3 consists of 11 residues. As DNA, the CDR3 is TGTGCTAGTGGTTCGGGGGATACGCAGTATTTT. It specifies CASGSGDTQYF. Looking up the rest from reference TRBV12-5 and TRBJ2-3 gives the full variable domain: DARVTQTPRHKVTEMGQEVTMRCQPILGHNTVFWYRQTMMQGLELLAYFRNRAPLDDSGMPKDRFSAEMPDATLATLKIQPSEPRDSAVYFCASGSGDTQYFGPGTRLTVL.

CDR3 amino acids: CASSPGLANTGELFF. Written as DNA, the CDR3 is TGTGCCAGCAGCCCGGGACTAGCGAACACCGGGGAGCTGTTTTTT. The chain combines TRBV11-3 with TRBJ2-2; 8 bases align to TRBD2. The germline V gene has CDR1 SGHNT and CDR2 YENEEA. The CDR3 has 15 amino acids. J lost 0 bases, V lost 5 bases, and 2 bases had no gene match.

The chain is built from TRBV7-9 and TRBJ2-7; D possibly corresponds to TRBD1 (6 bases). V lost 4 bases to trimming and J lost 4 bases, with 14 bases between them. Germline V lookup: CDR1 SEHNR, CDR2 FQNEAQ (reference sequence). This CDR3 has 14 amino acids. CDR3: CASSSRTENYEQYF. DNA for the CDR3: TGTGCCAGCAGCTCAAGGACAGAAAATTACGAGCAGTACTTC.

This clone showed up just once. The chain joins TRBV10-3 to TRBJ1-6; TRBD1 aligns across 9 bases. Trimming cost V 3 bases and J 6 bases; bases outside gene matches: 6. The length of the CDR3 is 16 residues. CDR1 is ENHRY and CDR2 is SYGVKD in the germline V gene. CDR3 protein: CAISDVDRGRNSPLHF. Here the CDR3 DNA reads TGTGCCATCAGTGATGTGGACAGGGGACGTAATTCACCCCTCCACTTT.